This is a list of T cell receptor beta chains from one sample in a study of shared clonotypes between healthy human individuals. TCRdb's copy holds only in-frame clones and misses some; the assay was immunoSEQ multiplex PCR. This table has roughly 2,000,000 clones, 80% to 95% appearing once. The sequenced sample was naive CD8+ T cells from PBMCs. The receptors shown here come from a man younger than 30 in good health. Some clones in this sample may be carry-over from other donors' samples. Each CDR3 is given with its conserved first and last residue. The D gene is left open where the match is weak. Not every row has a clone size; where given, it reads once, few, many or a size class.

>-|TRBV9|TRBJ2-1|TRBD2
TGTGCCAGCAGCGTACCAGCGGGGCCCAGGGATGAGCAGTTCTTC
CASSVPAGPRDEQFF
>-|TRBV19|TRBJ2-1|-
TGTGCCAGTAGTATTGAGGGGACCTACAATGAGCAGTTCTTC
CASSIEGTYNEQFF
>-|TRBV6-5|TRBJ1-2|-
TGTGCCAGCAGTCACCGTTACAAGAGCTATGGCTACACCTTC
CASSHRYKSYGYTF
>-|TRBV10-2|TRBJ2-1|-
TGCGCCAGCAGTTACGGTGAGCAGTTCTTC
CASSYGEQFF
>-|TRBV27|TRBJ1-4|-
TGTGCCAGCAGTTTAATTAGCAGGGATCTAGGTCGTATCGGCGGAAAACTGTTTTTT
CASSLISRDLGRIGGKLFF
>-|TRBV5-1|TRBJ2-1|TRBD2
TGCGCCAGCAGCCTAAGCGGGAGGGGTCCGGGCAATGAGCAGTTCTTC
CASSLSGRGPGNEQFF
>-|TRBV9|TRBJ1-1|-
TGTGCCAGCAGCGTGGGGGGAGCAAAAGCGAACACTGAAGCTTTCTTT
CASSVGGAKANTEAFF
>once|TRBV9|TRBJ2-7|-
TGTGCCAGCAGCGTAGGGGGGGACGGAACCTACGAGCAGTACTTC
CASSVGGDGTYEQYF
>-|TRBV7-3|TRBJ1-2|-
TGTGCCAGCAGCCGTCTCCGGGGCCGGGACTATGGCTACACCTTC
CASSRLRGRDYGYTF
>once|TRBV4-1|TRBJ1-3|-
TGCGCCAGCAGCCAAGACCCGAACCCTGGAAACACCATATATTTT
CASSQDPNPGNTIYF
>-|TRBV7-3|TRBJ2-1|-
TGTGCCAGCAGCTTTCTGGGGGCGCGGGATGAGCAGTTCTTC
CASSFLGARDEQFF
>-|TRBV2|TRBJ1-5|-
TGTGCCAGCAGTGATTCGTCAAATCAGCCCCAGCATTTT
CASSDSSNQPQHF
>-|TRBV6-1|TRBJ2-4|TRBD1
TGTGCCAGCAGTGATTACAGGGGTCTTCGACTTTTAGCCAAAAACATTCAGTACTTC
CASSDYRGLRLLAKNIQYF
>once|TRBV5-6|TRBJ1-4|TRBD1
TGTGCCAGCAGCTTCAACACGCGACAGGGAAATGAAAAACTGTTTTTT
CASSFNTRQGNEKLFF
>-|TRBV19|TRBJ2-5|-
TGTGCCAGTAGTCCCACGGGACGGTCACAAGAGACCCAGTACTTC
CASSPTGRSQETQYF
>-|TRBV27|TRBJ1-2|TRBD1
TGTGCCAGCAGTTGGGGCAGGGGGGGGGAGTCCTATGGCTACACCTTC
CASSWGRGGESYGYTF
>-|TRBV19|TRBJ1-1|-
TGTGCCAGTAGTACCGCATTAGGGACTGAAGCTTTCTTT
CASSTALGTEAFF
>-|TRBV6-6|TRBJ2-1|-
TGTGCCAGCAGTTTTCAGGGCCCGAGGAATGAGCAGTTCTTC
CASSFQGPRNEQFF
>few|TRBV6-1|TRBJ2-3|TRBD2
TGTGCCAGCAGCCCCTGGACTAGCGGCACAGATACGCAGTATTTT
CASSPWTSGTDTQYF
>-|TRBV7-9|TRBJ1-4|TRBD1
TGTGCCAGCAGGAATGAGCCGGGACAGGGGACTAATGAAAAACTGTTTTTT
CASRNEPGQGTNEKLFF
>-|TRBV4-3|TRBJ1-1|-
TGCGCCAGCAGCGATGTAGGCACTGAAGCTTTCTTT
CASSDVGTEAFF
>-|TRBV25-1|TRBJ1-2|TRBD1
TGTGCCAGCAGTAAGGAAAGGGTCAGGGGGCGCAGGCTTGACGGCTACACCTTC
CASSKERVRGRRLDGYTF
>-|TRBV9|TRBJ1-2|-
TGTGCCAGCAGCGCTCCGGGACGGACGACCTTTAACTATGGCTACACCTTC
CASSAPGRTTFNYGYTF
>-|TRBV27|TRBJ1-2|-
TGTGCCAGCAGTTTTATGGCCTCGAATCCCTATGGCTACACCTTC
CASSFMASNPYGYTF
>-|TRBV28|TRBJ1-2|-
TGTGCCAGCAGTTTAGGGCAGGGATGGTATGGGTATGGCTACACCTTC
CASSLGQGWYGYGYTF
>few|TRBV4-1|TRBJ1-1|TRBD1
TGCGCCAGCAGCCTCGACGCCGGGACAGATGAAGCTTTCTTT
CASSLDAGTDEAFF
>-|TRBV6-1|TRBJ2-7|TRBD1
TGTGCCAGCAGTGAACCGGGACAGGGCTACGAGCAGTACTTC
CASSEPGQGYEQYF
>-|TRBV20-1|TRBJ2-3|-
TGCAGTGCGGTACAAGATACGCAGTATTTT
CSAVQDTQYF
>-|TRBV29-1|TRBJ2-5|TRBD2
TGCAGCGTGATGGGGGGGAATTACCAAGAGACCCAGTACTTC
CSVMGGNYQETQYF
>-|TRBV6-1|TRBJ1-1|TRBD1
TGTGCCAGCAGACTAACCCGGGACAGCCTTGAAGCTTTCTTT
CASRLTRDSLEAFF
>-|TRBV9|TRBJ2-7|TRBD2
TGTGCCAGCAGCGTAGGGGCTAGCGGATCCTACGAGCAGTACTTC
CASSVGASGSYEQYF
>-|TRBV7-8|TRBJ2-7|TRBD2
TGTGCCAGCAGCTTATGGGGGGGACTAGCGGGATCCTACGAGCAGTACTTC
CASSLWGGLAGSYEQYF
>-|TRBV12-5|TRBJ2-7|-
TGTGCTAGTGCTGCGGGCGCCTACGAGCAGTACTTC
CASAAGAYEQYF
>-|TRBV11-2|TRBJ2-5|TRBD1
TGTGCCAGCAGCCCGCCCGGGACAGGAGCTTGGGACCAGTACTTC
CASSPPGTGAWDQYF
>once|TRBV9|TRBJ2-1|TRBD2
TGTGCCAGCAGCGGATCCGGGACTAGCTACAATGAGCAGTTCTTC
CASSGSGTSYNEQFF
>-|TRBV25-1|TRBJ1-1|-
TGTGCCAGCAGTGACCCCGGGGACACTGAAGCTTTCTTT
CASSDPGDTEAFF
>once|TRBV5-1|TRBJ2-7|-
TGCGCCAGCAGCCCCGACCTTAGCTCCTACGAGCAGTACTTC
CASSPDLSSYEQYF
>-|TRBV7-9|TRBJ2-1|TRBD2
TGTGCCAGCAGCTTAACAACTAGCGGGAGGTCATACAATGAGCAGTTCTTC
CASSLTTSGRSYNEQFF
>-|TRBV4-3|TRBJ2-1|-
TGCGCCAGCAGCCAAGATAGGGCGGGACCCCTCAATGAGCAGTTCTTC
CASSQDRAGPLNEQFF
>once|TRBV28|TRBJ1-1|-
TGTGCCAGCATTCCTTCTCCCCACAGCGCGTTAGAAGACTGGAACACTGAAGCTTTCTTT
CASIPSPHSALEDWNTEAFF
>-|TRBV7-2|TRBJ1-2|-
TGTGCCAGCAGGCTCGGGGGGAACTATGGCTACACCTTC
CASRLGGNYGYTF
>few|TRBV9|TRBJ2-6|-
TGTGCCAGCAGCATACCACAGGTATCTGGGGCCAACGTCCTGACTTTC
CASSIPQVSGANVLTF
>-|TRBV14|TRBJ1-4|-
TGTGCCAGCAGCCAAGCTGAAAAACTGTTTTTT
CASSQAEKLFF
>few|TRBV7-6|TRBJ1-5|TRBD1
TGTGCCAGCAGCTTAGATGGGACAGGCAATCAGCCCCAGCATTTT
CASSLDGTGNQPQHF
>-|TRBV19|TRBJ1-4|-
TGTGCCAGTACCCCTCCCGGGGAAACTAATGAAAAACTGTTTTTT
CASTPPGETNEKLFF
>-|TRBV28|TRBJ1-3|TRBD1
TGTGCCAGCAGCCCCGGACAGGGGGGGTACACCATATATTTT
CASSPGQGGYTIYF
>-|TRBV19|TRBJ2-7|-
TGTGCCAGTAGTATAGGGGCAGTCTGGGGCTACGAGCAGTACTTC
CASSIGAVWGYEQYF
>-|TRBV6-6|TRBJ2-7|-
TGTGCCAGCAGTTACTCGAACGACGGGCAGTACTTC
CASSYSNDGQYF
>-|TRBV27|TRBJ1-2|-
TGTGCCAGCAGTTCATACAGGGATCACTATGGCTACACCTTC
CASSSYRDHYGYTF
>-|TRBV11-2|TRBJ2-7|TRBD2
TGTGCCAGCAGCTGGAGCGGGAGGGCCGGAGAGCAGTACTTC
CASSWSGRAGEQYF
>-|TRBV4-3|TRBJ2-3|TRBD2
TGCGCCAGCAGCCAAGATGAAGAGGCGGGACTAGCGGTTGATACGCAGTATTTT
CASSQDEEAGLAVDTQYF
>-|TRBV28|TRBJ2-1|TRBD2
TGTGCCAGCAGCACCCCCATCCTTGCGGGAGCCTACAATGAGCAGTTCTTC
CASSTPILAGAYNEQFF
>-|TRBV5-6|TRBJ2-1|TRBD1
TGTGCCAGCAGCTTGAACAGGGGTTTGGTGCAGTTCTTC
CASSLNRGLVQFF
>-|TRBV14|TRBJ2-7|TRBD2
TGTGCCAGCAGCTTGATCGGGAGGCTCGGGCAGTACTTC
CASSLIGRLGQYF